The next 7 T cell receptor beta chains were all read from a single sample in a study of blood T cell repertoires in COVID-19. Clones were sequenced by immunoSEQ multiplex PCR, and TCRdb holds only the in-frame ones, with some missing. The data show 25,000 to 30,000 clones, 80% to 90% seen once. Source material: peripheral blood. The receptor source for this set is a human donor in a cohort sampled during active COVID-19.

The rearrangement joins TRBV19 to TRBJ1-2; 8 bases fit TRBD1. Germline V CDR1 and CDR2: LNHDA, SQIVND (reference sequence). The CDR3 runs to 14 residues. V was clipped by 7 bases and J by 5 bases; unmatched bases: 9. This chain's CDR3 is CASNLGQGEYGYTF. Written as DNA, the CDR3 is TGTGCCAGTAACCTTGGACAGGGAGAATATGGCTACACCTTC.

Here the CDR3 DNA reads TGTGCCAGCAGCCCATCCGGGACAGGGCAATCAGATACGCAGTATTTT. Translated: CASSPSGTGQSDTQYF. The chain is built from TRBV11-3 and TRBJ2-3; TRBD1 matches at 9 bases. The CDR3 spans 16 residues. The V gene end was trimmed by 5 bases and the J gene end by 4 bases; junction bases not matched to a gene: 10. Germline CDR1 SGHNT, CDR2 YENEEA.

The CDR3 sequence: CASTVAEETQYF. In DNA form, the CDR3 reads TGTGCCAGCACCGTAGCGGAAGAGACCCAGTACTTC. The J gene is TRBJ2-5, the V gene TRBV5-8; possible D gene TRBD2, 6 bases. The germline gives CDR1 SGHTS, CDR2 YDEGEE. Trimming pared 6 bases from V and 3 bases from J, leaving 9 bases between. The CDR3 runs to 12 residues.

This clone was picked up one time. The chain links TRBV5-4 to TRBJ1-2, with TRBD1 matching over 8 bases. The junction had 9 bases not matched to a gene; V was cut back by 4 bases and J by 4 bases. CDR1 is SGHNT and CDR2 is YYREEE in the germline V gene (reference sequence). The CDR3 spans 15 residues. CDR3: CASSVARQGIYGYTF. CDR3 bases: TGTGCCAGCAGCGTCGCTAGACAGGGGATCTATGGCTACACCTTC.

The chain joins TRBV28 to TRBJ1-4; D possibly corresponds to TRBD1 (5 bases). The CDR3 runs to 13 residues. The germline V and J ends were trimmed by 8 bases and 4 bases, with 11 bases remaining between them. Germline-derived CDR1 and CDR2 are MDHEN and SYDVKM. CDR3 in DNA: TGTGCCAGCTGGGGGGTGATTAATGAAAAACTGTTTTTT. Residues: CASWGVINEKLFF.

With regard to this clone: One junction end does not reproduce the germline sequence, and a read error may be involved. The chain employs TRBV6-2 or TRBV6-3 and TRBJ2-2; TRBD1 agrees at 7 bases. Per the germline V gene, CDR1 is MNHEY and CDR2 is SVGEGT. The CDR3 is made up of 13 amino acids. The DNA of the CDR3 is TGTGCCACCAGTAGACAGGGAAACGGGGAGCTGTTTTTT. This gives the protein CATSRQGNGELFF.

V usage is TRBV2 and J usage is TRBJ2-2, with 8 bases matching TRBD1. The V gene end was trimmed by 6 bases and the J gene end by 6 bases; junction bases not matched to a gene: 9. This CDR3 has 15 amino acids. Looked up from germline, CDR1 is SNHLY and CDR2 is FYNNEI. The CDR3 bases are TGTGCCAGCAGGGTGACAGGGGATAATTCCGGGGAGCTGTTTTTT. Translating gives CASRVTGDNSGELFF.